The 7 T cell receptor beta chains below were found in one sample sequenced in a study of blood T cell repertoires in COVID-19. The method was immunoSEQ multiplex PCR; TCRdb's version includes in-frame clones alone and lacks a portion of them. The sample lists around 370,000 clones; nearly 90% were seen once. Input material: peripheral blood. The receptors here all came from a man aged 18 to 29 with active or convalescent COVID-19.

This chain joins TRBV7-2 and TRBJ2-3; no firm D call. The CDR3 consists of 13 residues. V lost 3 bases and J 1 base, leaving 5 bases between the germline ends. Germline CDR1 and CDR2: SGHTA and FQGNSA. The CDR3 loop reads CASSFVGTDTQYF. As DNA, the CDR3 is TGTGCCAGCAGCTTTGTCGGCACAGATACGCAGTATTTT.

Only one count was recorded for this clone. Other DNA sequences in this specimen translate into the identical CDR3. The chain has TRBV9 and TRBJ1-3; 9 bases map to TRBD1. This CDR3 spans 14 amino acids. V shed 5 bases, J shed 4 bases, and the junction held 4 bases outside the gene matches. Germline V CDR1 and CDR2: SGDLS, YYNGEE. CDR3 sequence reads: CASSVGQGGNTIYF. The CDR3 region has the DNA TGTGCCAGCAGTGTGGGACAGGGAGGAAACACCATATATTTT.

This chain links TRBV4-1 with TRBJ1-1; D is unclear. This CDR3 has 14 residues. The V gene lost 0 bases and the J gene lost 1 base, with 6 bases spanning the gap. Looked up from germline, CDR1 is MGHRA and CDR2 is YSYEKL. The CDR3 reads CASSQDNRNTEAFF. In DNA form, the CDR3 reads TGCGCCAGCAGCCAAGATAATCGGAACACTGAAGCTTTCTTT.

This clone was seen a few times. This chain joins TRBV11-2 and TRBJ1-5; D is ambiguous. The CDR3 extends over 15 amino acids. V lost 5 bases and J lost 6, with 17 bases in between. The germline V gene has CDR1 SGHAT and CDR2 FQNNGV. CDR3 protein: CASSKEDLHGQPQHF. The CDR3 DNA reads TGTGCCAGCAGCAAAGAGGACTTACATGGTCAGCCCCAGCATTTT. The full variable domain, rest sourced from reference TRBV11-2 and TRBJ1-5, is EAGVAQSPRYKIIEKRQSVAFWCNPISGHATLYWYQQILGQGPKLLIQFQNNGVVDDSQLPKDRFSAERLKGVDSTLKIQPAKLEDSAVYLCASSKEDLHGQPQHFGDGTRLSIL.

This clone has just a few counts. This sequence joins TRBV24-1 and TRBJ1-2; tentatively, D is TRBD1 (5 bases). The CDR3 extends over 13 amino acids. Trimming shortened V by 3 bases and J by 8 bases, and 12 bases separated the two germline ends. Germline V gene sequence: CDR1 KGHDR, CDR2 SFDVKD. The CDR3 sequence: CATSDLGRGGYTF. The CDR3 nucleotides are TGTGCCACCAGTGATCTCGGTAGGGGCGGCTACACCTTC.

This clone has a single count. The gene calls are TRBV24-1 and TRBJ1-2; TRBD1 agrees at 7 bases. Germline V gene lookup returns CDR1 KGHDR and CDR2 SFDVKD. Losses at the gene ends were 3 bases for V and 6 bases for J; bases not matched to a gene: 12. This CDR3 spans 16 amino acids. This CDR3 reads CATSDKGNDRENGYTF. CDR3 DNA sequence: TGTGCCACCAGTGATAAAGGGAACGACAGGGAGAATGGCTACACCTTC.

This clone was detected only once. This chain links TRBV19 with TRBJ2-4, with D tentatively TRBD2 (7 bases). The CDR3 sequence is 17 residues long. Germline lookup yields CDR1 LNHDA and CDR2 SQIVND (reference sequence). Trimming removed 0 bases at V and 5 bases at J, with 17 bases between. DNA for the CDR3: TGTGCCAGTAGTATAGATCATGGGGCCGGGGGGCAAAACATTCAGTACTTC. Residues: CASSIDHGAGGQNIQYF.